This T cell receptor (beta chain) derives from a study of T cells in Graves' hyperthyroidism and ophthalmopathy. This clonotype was detected ten times or more. Amplified regions were TCR beta CDR3 sequences from RNA transcripts. HTBI primers were employed in a first-round RT-PCR of the TCR CDR3. Using its own MiXCR run on the multiplex PCR reads, TCRdb lists one record per CDR3 protein. The sample records about 200,000 distinct CDR3 sequences, around a sixth being singletons. CDR1 is LGHDT, CDR2 YNNKEL, per germline (reference sequence). Trimming took 0 bases from V and 3 from J, leaving 12 bases between them. The CDR3 spans 15 residues.

This TCR derives from a woman between 50 and 59 years old with Graves' hyperthyroidism. Sequenced: blood. The chain employs TRBV3-1 and TRBJ2-7; maybe TRBD2 (5 bases). The CDR3 nucleotides read TGTGCCAGCAGCCAAGATTGGGAGTCGTTCTACGAGCAGTACTTC. This gives the protein CASSQDWESFYEQYF.